This T cell receptor (beta chain) is from a study of blood T cell repertoires in COVID-19. Under the authors' procedure: Amplifying reference gene primers gave estimates of nucleated cell counts. The data were produced by immunoSEQ multiplex PCR, yet TCRdb's version contains in-frame clones alone and is incomplete. D and trimming come from the DNA, and the V and J calls and clone size come from that table. The repertoire holds 90,000 to 100,000 clones, with roughly 87% as singletons. This CDR3 is built from 17 residues. The junction had 11 bases not matched to a gene; V was cut back by 3 bases and J by 2 bases. Germline-derived CDR1 and CDR2 are SGDLS and YYNGEE. Seattle patients were enrolled while actively infected and followed longitudinally.

V gene TRBV9 combines with J gene TRBJ2-3; 8 positions agree with TRBD2. The sample taken for sequencing was peripheral blood. The source is a woman aged 55-69 years with COVID-19, enrolled during active disease. The CDR3 here is CASSEEGAGANTDTQYF. CDR3 sequence (DNA): TGTGCCAGCAGCGAAGAGGGAGCGGGGGCCAACACAGATACGCAGTATTTT. The whole variable domain, remainder taken from reference TRBV9 and TRBJ2-3, is DSGVTQTPKHLITATGQRVTLRCSPRSGDLSVYWYQQSLDQGLQFLIQYYNGEERAKGNILERFSAQQFPDLHSELNLSSLELGDSALYFCASSEEGAGANTDTQYFGPGTRLTVL.